This record covers a single T cell receptor (beta chain). The CDR3 runs to 13 residues. V lost 6 bases and J 0 bases, leaving 9 bases between the germline ends. Looked up from germline, CDR1 is SNHLY and CDR2 is FYNNEI. TCRdb re-analysed the 5' RACE reads in MiXCR, keeping a single row per CDR3 protein. The table lists under 250,000 distinct CDR3 sequences, roughly 14% of them singletons. The data derive from a study of T-cell memory formation after mild COVID-19. About the research overall: Among the donors, TCR clusters were largely specific to each donor.

J is TRBJ2-7 and V is TRBV2, with D possibly being TRBD1 (5 bases). The sequence derives from an adult woman who had mild COVID-19 (a few samples of this study predate the infection). Cell type and time point are not known. Sequencing was done on a sample of PBMCs or a T cell subset sorted from them (not recorded which). CDR3 nucleotide sequence: TGTGCCAGCAGGGTTGACAGCTCCTACGAGCAGTACTTC. Encoded protein: CASRVDSSYEQYF.